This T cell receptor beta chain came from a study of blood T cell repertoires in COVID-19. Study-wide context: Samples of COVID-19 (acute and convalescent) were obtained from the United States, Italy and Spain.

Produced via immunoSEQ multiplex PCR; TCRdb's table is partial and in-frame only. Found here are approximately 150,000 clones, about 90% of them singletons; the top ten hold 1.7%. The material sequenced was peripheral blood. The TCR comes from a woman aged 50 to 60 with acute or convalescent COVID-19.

CDR3 region: CASSPGAGGNNQPQHF. In DNA, the CDR3 is TGTGCCAGCAGCCCCGGTGCAGGGGGCAACAATCAGCCCCAGCATTTT. The chain couples TRBV7-6 to TRBJ1-5; 8 nucleotides line up with TRBD1. Germline CDR1 is SGHVS and CDR2 is FNYEAQ. The ends lost 5 bases at V and 3 bases at J; junction bases unmatched: 9. This CDR3 region has 16 residues.